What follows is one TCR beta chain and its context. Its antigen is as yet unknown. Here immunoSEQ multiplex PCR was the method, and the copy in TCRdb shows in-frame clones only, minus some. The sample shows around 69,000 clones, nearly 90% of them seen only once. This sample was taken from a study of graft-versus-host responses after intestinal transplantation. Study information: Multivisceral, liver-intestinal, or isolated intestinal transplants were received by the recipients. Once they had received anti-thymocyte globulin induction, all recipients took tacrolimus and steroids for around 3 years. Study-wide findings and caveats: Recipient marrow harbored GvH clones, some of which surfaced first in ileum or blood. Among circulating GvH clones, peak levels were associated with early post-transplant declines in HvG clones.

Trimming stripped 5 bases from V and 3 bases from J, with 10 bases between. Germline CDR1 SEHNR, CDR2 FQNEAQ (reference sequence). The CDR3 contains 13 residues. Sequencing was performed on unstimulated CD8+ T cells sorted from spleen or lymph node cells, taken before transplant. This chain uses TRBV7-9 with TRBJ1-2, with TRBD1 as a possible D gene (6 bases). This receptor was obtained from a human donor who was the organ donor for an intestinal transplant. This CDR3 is CASSGGADYGYTF. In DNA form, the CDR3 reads TGTGCCAGCAGCGGGGGCGCTGACTATGGCTACACCTTC.